This is a list of T cell receptor beta chains from one sample in a study of blood T cell repertoires in COVID-19. Repertoires were generated with immunoSEQ multiplex PCR, while TCRdb's copy carries only in-frame clones and drops some. The repertoire holds about 120,000 clones, over 65% seen once, with around 2.3% in the top ten. The source material was peripheral blood. The receptors here all came from a man between 25 and 39 years old with acute or convalescent COVID-19. Both conserved end residues are part of each CDR3. The D gene is left open where the match is weak. Expanded clones are given a class, and other clones once, few, many or no size at all.

d_call j_call v_call clone_size cdr3_nt cdr3_aa
- TRBJ1-1 TRBV7-2 - TGTGCCAGCAGCTTAGCGTCTACAGTTATGAACACTGAAGCTTTCTTT CASSLASTVMNTEAFF
TRBD1 TRBJ2-2 TRBV2 - TGTGCCAGCAACCCGGGACAGGGGGCGGGGGAGCTGTTTTTT CASNPGQGAGELFF
- TRBJ2-3 TRBV6-5 - TGTGCCAGCTCATTCCAACTGTTCACAGATACGCAGTATTTT CASSFQLFTDTQYF
- TRBJ2-3 TRBV5-4 - TGTGCCAGCAGCAACAGTACAGATACGCAGTATTTT CASSNSTDTQYF
TRBD2 TRBJ2-5 TRBV5-4 - TGTGCCGGGTCCAGCGGGAGCCCAGCCATCCAGTACTTC CAGSSGSPAIQYF
TRBD1 TRBJ1-1 TRBV9 - TGTGCCAGCAGCGCCGGACAGGGTCGAGGCGGAACTGAAGCTTTCTTT CASSAGQGRGGTEAFF
- TRBJ2-1 TRBV5-6 - TGTGCCAGCAGCTTACCGGGGACCTACAATGAGCAGTTCTTC CASSLPGTYNEQFF
- TRBJ1-2 TRBV7-9 - TGTGCCAGCAGAGCGGGGGCTGTTGGTGGCTACACCTTC CASRAGAVGGYTF
TRBD1 TRBJ1-1 TRBV4-3 few TGCGCCAGCAGCCAATGGACAGGGACCCGCCAAATGAACACTGAAGCTTTCTTT CASSQWTGTRQMNTEAFF
- TRBJ2-1 TRBV29-1 - TGCAGCGTTGAAGTAGAGGACAAAAACAATGAGCAGTTCTTC CSVEVEDKNNEQFF
- TRBJ1-2 TRBV27 - TGTGCCAGCAGCCCCGTGGGGGCACGCTATGGCTACACCTTC CASSPVGARYGYTF
- TRBJ1-1 TRBV7-2 - TGTGCCAGCAGCCCGAGTGTGCTCATGAACACTGAAGCTTTCTTT CASSPSVLMNTEAFF
- TRBJ1-2 TRBV6-5 - TGTGCCAGCCGCGACAGTACATATGGCTACACCTTC CASRDSTYGYTF
TRBD1 TRBJ1-2 TRBV19 - TGTGCCAGTAGTATTAAGGACAGGGGGGCCTATGGCTACACCTTC CASSIKDRGAYGYTF
- TRBJ1-2 TRBV19 - TGTGCCAGTAGTATCCAGGGGACTAACTATGGCTACACCTTC CASSIQGTNYGYTF
- TRBJ2-3 TRBV3-1/TRBV3-2 - TGTGCCAGCAGCCAAAGTCGGGGGGCCCTTCCAGATACGCAGTATTTT CASSQSRGALPDTQYF
- TRBJ2-3 TRBV5-6 - TGTGCCAGCAGCTCAATAGCGTCCACAGATACGCAGTATTTT CASSSIASTDTQYF
TRBD1 TRBJ2-1 TRBV6-6 - TGTGCCAGCAGCCCCGGGACAGGGGTTTGGTTTGAGCAGTTCTTC CASSPGTGVWFEQFF
- TRBJ1-5 TRBV5-8 - TGTGCCAGCAGCGCCAGGGTTTCGCAAAATCAGCCCCAGCATTTT CASSARVSQNQPQHF
TRBD1 TRBJ2-3 TRBV2 - TGTGCCAGCAGGAGGGACAGGGGGCAAGAAGATACGCAGTATTTT CASRRDRGQEDTQYF
TRBD2 TRBJ2-5 TRBV7-8 - TGTGCCAGCAGCTTAGTGGTCGGCCTAGCGGGAGATTTGCCCCAGTACTTC CASSLVVGLAGDLPQYF
TRBD2 TRBJ2-3 TRBV5-5 once TGTGCCAGCAGCCGGAGCGGGGTTGGAGCAGATACGCAGTATTTT CASSRSGVGADTQYF
TRBD2 TRBJ2-2 TRBV19 - TGTGCCAGTAGTCGACTAGCGGCTTCGACCACCGGGGAGCTGTTTTTT CASSRLAASTTGELFF
- TRBJ1-1 TRBV28 - TGTGCCAGCGGGTCGGGAGGACCGTTCACCTGGCTTACGGGCACTGAAGCTTTCTTT CASGSGGPFTWLTGTEAFF
- TRBJ2-1 TRBV13 - TGTGCCAGCAGCGGAGCGGTAGTGGGAGTAAATGAGCAGTTCTTC CASSGAVVGVNEQFF
- TRBJ1-1 TRBV27 - TGTGCCAGCAGTAAATACAGTCCCCACCTCCCCCTGCTGAACACTGAAGCTTTCTTT CASSKYSPHLPLLNTEAFF
- TRBJ1-1 TRBV30 - TGTGCCTGGAACAGGGCGGGTGCTGAAGCTTTCTTT CAWNRAGAEAFF
- TRBJ2-7 TRBV6-2/TRBV6-3 few TGTGCCAGCAGTTACCGGAGTAGCTCCTACGAGCAGTACTTC CASSYRSSSYEQYF
- TRBJ1-2 TRBV13 - TGTGCCAGCAGCTTAGTCGGGGGTTATGGCTACACCTTC CASSLVGGYGYTF
TRBD1 TRBJ2-1 TRBV7-9 - TGTGCCAGCAGCTTAGCGCTTCAGGGGGCAATCTACAATGAGCAGTTCTTC CASSLALQGAIYNEQFF
TRBD1 TRBJ1-5 TRBV29-1 - TGCAGCGTTCCAGGGGGCGCGGGCAATCAGCCCCAGCATTTT CSVPGGAGNQPQHF
- TRBJ1-2 TRBV30 - TGTGCCTGGAGGGCCCCCGCAGGCAACTATGGCTACACCTTC CAWRAPAGNYGYTF
- TRBJ2-7 TRBV7-2 - TGTGCCAGCAGCGAGTCCGGGTTTAACTACGAGCAGTACTTC CASSESGFNYEQYF
- TRBJ2-2 TRBV12-3/TRBV12-4 - TGTGCCAGCAGCTTCGACTTCACCGGGGAGCTGTTTTTT CASSFDFTGELFF
- TRBJ2-4 TRBV7-9 - TGTGCCAGCAGCTTAGGGCTAGGCCTAGCCAAAAACATTCAGTACTTC CASSLGLGLAKNIQYF
- TRBJ1-1 TRBV10-3 - TGTGCCATAAGAAGAGGGGAGGACACTGAAGCTTTCTTT CAIRRGEDTEAFF
- TRBJ1-6 TRBV7-9 - TGTGCCAGCAGCTTAGCCCAGGGAACAAATTCACCCCTCCACTTT CASSLAQGTNSPLHF
TRBD1 TRBJ2-7 TRBV27 - TGTGCCAGCAGACCAGACAGGGTTACGATGAACGAGCAGTACTTC CASRPDRVTMNEQYF
TRBD1 TRBJ1-2 TRBV28 - TGTGCCAGCAGTGCAGGGGGCTTTACTTTTAGCTACACCTTC CASSAGGFTFSYTF
TRBD2 TRBJ2-1 TRBV9 - TGTGCCAGCAGCTCGGGACTAGCGGACAATGAGCAGTTCTTC CASSSGLADNEQFF
- TRBJ1-1 TRBV19 - TGTGCCAGTAGTATTCAGGGGCAGGGGAGAACTGAAGCTTTCTTT CASSIQGQGRTEAFF
- TRBJ1-2 TRBV3-1/TRBV3-2 once TGTGCCAGCAGCCAAGTCGAGTATGGCTACACCTTC CASSQVEYGYTF
- TRBJ2-7 TRBV27 few TGTGCCAGTTATAGCAGCTCCTACGAGCAGTACTTC CASYSSSYEQYF
TRBD2 TRBJ2-2 TRBV6-5 - TGTGCCAGCAGGCGACTAGCGGGAGTGGACGGGGAGCTGTTTTTT CASRRLAGVDGELFF
- TRBJ1-1 TRBV18 - TGTGCCAGCTCACCTTTCGCAGACACTGAAGCTTTCTTT CASSPFADTEAFF
TRBD2 TRBJ2-3 TRBV6-5 - TGTGCCAGCAGTAGCGGGGGGAGGGGGTCAGATACGCAGTATTTT CASSSGGRGSDTQYF
TRBD2 TRBJ2-1 TRBV19 - TGTGCCAGTAGTATTAGGGGACTAGCGGGAGGAGGCAATGAGCAGTTCTTC CASSIRGLAGGGNEQFF
TRBD1 TRBJ1-1 TRBV30 - TGTGCCCCCCCGGACAGGGCGGCCCCCGTGGCTTTCTTT CAPPDRAAPVAFF
TRBD2 TRBJ2-1 TRBV13 - TGTGCCAGCAACTCACGGACTAGCGTCTACAATGAGCAGTTCTTC CASNSRTSVYNEQFF
TRBD2 TRBJ2-1 TRBV24-1 - TGTGCCACCAGTGACCCAGCGTCGGGAGGGTCTGGCAATGAGCAGTTCTTC CATSDPASGGSGNEQFF
TRBD1 TRBJ1-5 TRBV27 - TGTGCCAGCAGCCCTACCCCGGACAGGGGGCCGGGCAATCAGCCCCAGCATTTT CASSPTPDRGPGNQPQHF
- TRBJ1-5 TRBV4-2 once TGTGCCAGCAGCCAAGATTCAGGGGAGAGTCAGCCCCAGCATTTT CASSQDSGESQPQHF
- TRBJ1-1 TRBV30 - TGTGGGAGTCGGGAGGGCGGGTCGAAGGCTTTCTTT CGSREGGSKAFF